This passage covers 10 T cell receptor beta chains from one sample sequenced in a study of blood T cell repertoires in COVID-19. Sequenced by immunoSEQ multiplex PCR; TCRdb stores in-frame clones only, minus some. The sample holds approximately 300,000 clones, roughly nine tenths seen once. Sequencing was carried out using PBMCs or T cells enriched from blood (not recorded which). The origin of the receptors is a man aged 55 to 69 who had recovered from COVID-19.

The V gene is TRBV30, the J gene TRBJ1-5; 7 nucleotides match TRBD1. Germline trimming cut 3 bases from V and 5 bases from J; bases unmatched to any gene: 7. There are 14 residues in the CDR3. Germline V CDR1 and CDR2: GTSNPN, SVGIG (reference sequence). CDR3 bases: TGTGCCTGGAGCCGGGACAGCGCGTATCAGCCCCAGCATTTT. Protein product: CAWSRDSAYQPQHF.

The rearrangement joins TRBV7-9 to TRBJ2-5, with D unresolved. Germline V gives CDR1 SEHNR, CDR2 FQNEAQ (reference sequence). V was clipped by 2 bases and J by 1 base, with 8 bases between them. The CDR3 extends over 14 amino acids. The CDR3 DNA reads as TGTGCCAGCAGCTTATCCAGTCTCCAAGAGACCCAGTACTTC. The encoded protein is CASSLSSLQETQYF.

This rearrangement joins TRBV7-6 to TRBJ2-3; D gene unclear. Germline V CDR1 and CDR2: SGHVS, FNYEAQ. Trimming pared 5 bases from V and 7 bases from J, leaving 7 bases between. The CDR3 sequence is 11 residues long. The DNA of the CDR3 is TGTGCCAGCAGCGCGGTTAATACGCAGTATTTT. Protein product: CASSAVNTQYF.

This clone was seen only once. This rearrangement joins TRBV7-2 to TRBJ1-5; D might be TRBD1 (5 bases). This CDR3 has 16 amino acids. Germline CDR1 reads SGHTA; CDR2 reads FQGNSA. V lost 2 bases, J lost 0 bases, and 11 bases lay in between. CDR3 loop: CASSLSGVISNQPQHF. The CDR3 nucleotides are TGTGCCAGCAGCTTATCGGGGGTAATTAGCAATCAGCCCCAGCATTTT. The variable domain in full, completed from reference TRBV7-2 and TRBJ1-5, reads GAGVSQSPSNKVTEKGKDVELRCDPISGHTALYWYRQSLGQGLEFLIYFQGNSAPDKSGLPSDRFSAERTGGSVSTLTIQRTQQEDSAVYLCASSLSGVISNQPQHFGDGTRLSIL.

The V gene is TRBV4-2, the J gene TRBJ2-1; D is undetermined. Germline CDR1 reads LGHNA; CDR2 reads YNFKEQ. The V end was cut by 0 bases, the J end by 15 bases, with 15 bases between. CDR3 length: 13 amino acids. Here the CDR3 DNA reads TGTGCCAGCAGCCAAGATATTTGGGCGCCCCCGTTCTTC. Translating it yields CASSQDIWAPPFF.

The rearrangement uses TRBV2 and TRBJ2-7, with 8 bases identical to TRBD1. Per germline, CDR1 SNHLY and CDR2 FYNNEI. Trimming cost V 3 bases and J 0 bases; bases outside gene matches: 4. The CDR3 is 15 residues long. CDR3 in amino acids: CASSETGESSYEQYF. The CDR3 DNA reads as TGTGCCAGCAGTGAGACAGGGGAGAGCTCCTACGAGCAGTACTTC.

The chain recombines TRBV7-9 with TRBJ1-2, with D possibly TRBD1 on 6 matching bases. Trimming cost V 4 bases and J 5 bases, with 20 bases left between them. The CDR3 is made up of 16 amino acids. Germline V gives CDR1 SEHNR, CDR2 FQNEAQ (reference sequence). The DNA for the CDR3 is TGTGCCAGCAGCTCCCAGACAGGAACAGGGCCATATGGCTACACCTTC. Translating it yields CASSSQTGTGPYGYTF.

The V gene is TRBV5-4, the J gene TRBJ1-1; D is perhaps TRBD1 (5 bases). CDR3 length: 14 amino acids. The germline gives CDR1 SGHNT, CDR2 YYREEE (reference sequence). V lost 4 bases to trimming and J lost 5 bases, with 15 bases between them. The DNA of the CDR3 is TGTGCCAGCAGCGTTAGGGGTAGTTGGACTGAAGCTTTCTTT. Its translation is CASSVRGSWTEAFF.

This clone was counted many times. V gene TRBV4-1 combines with J gene TRBJ2-4; D call uncertain. The CDR3 extends over 17 amino acids. Trimming took off 1 base at V and 2 bases at J, with 15 bases between the two ends. Germline values: CDR1 MGHRA, CDR2 YSYEKL. The chain's CDR3 is CASSQGSVYFSKNIQYF. DNA of the CDR3: TGCGCCAGCAGCCAAGGGTCGGTATATTTTTCCAAAAACATTCAGTACTTC.

The chain uses TRBV2 and TRBJ2-1; a weak D match, TRBD2 (5 bases). Germline V gene sequence: CDR1 SNHLY, CDR2 FYNNEI. The V gene lost 8 bases and the J gene lost 6 bases, with 14 bases spanning the gap. This CDR3 comprises 13 residues. The CDR3 nucleotides are TGTGCCAGCCGAGGGAATCGGGGCAATGAGCAGTTCTTC. Its protein is CASRGNRGNEQFF. Based on the CDR3 plus reference TRBV2 and TRBJ2-1, the full variable domain is EPEVTQTPSHQVTQMGQEVILRCVPISNHLYFYWYRQILGQKVEFLVSFYNNEISEKSEIFDDQFSVERPDGSNFTLKIRSTKLEDSAMYFCASRGNRGNEQFFGPGTRLTVL.